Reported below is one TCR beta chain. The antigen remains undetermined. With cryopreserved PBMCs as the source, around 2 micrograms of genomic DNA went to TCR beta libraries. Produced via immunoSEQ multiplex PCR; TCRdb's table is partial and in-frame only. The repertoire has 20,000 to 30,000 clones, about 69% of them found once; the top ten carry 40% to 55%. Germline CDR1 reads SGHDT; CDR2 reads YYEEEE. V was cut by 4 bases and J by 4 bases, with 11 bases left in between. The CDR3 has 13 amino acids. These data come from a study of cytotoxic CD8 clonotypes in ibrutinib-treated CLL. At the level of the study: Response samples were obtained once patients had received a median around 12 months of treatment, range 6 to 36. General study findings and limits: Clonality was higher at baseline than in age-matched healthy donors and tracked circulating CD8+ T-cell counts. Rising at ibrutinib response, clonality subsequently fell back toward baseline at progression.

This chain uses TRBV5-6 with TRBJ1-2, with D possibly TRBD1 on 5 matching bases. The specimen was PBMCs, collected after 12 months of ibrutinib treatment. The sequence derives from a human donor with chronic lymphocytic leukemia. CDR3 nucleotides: TGTGCCAGCAGCCTTTCGACAGCCTATGGCTACACCTTC. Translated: CASSLSTAYGYTF. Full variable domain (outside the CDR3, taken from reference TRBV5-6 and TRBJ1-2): DAGVTQSPTHLIKTRGQQVTLRCSPKSGHDTVSWYQQALGQGPQFIFQYYEEEERQRGNFPDRFSGHQFPNYSSELNVNALLLGDSALYLCASSLSTAYGYTFGSGTRLTVV.